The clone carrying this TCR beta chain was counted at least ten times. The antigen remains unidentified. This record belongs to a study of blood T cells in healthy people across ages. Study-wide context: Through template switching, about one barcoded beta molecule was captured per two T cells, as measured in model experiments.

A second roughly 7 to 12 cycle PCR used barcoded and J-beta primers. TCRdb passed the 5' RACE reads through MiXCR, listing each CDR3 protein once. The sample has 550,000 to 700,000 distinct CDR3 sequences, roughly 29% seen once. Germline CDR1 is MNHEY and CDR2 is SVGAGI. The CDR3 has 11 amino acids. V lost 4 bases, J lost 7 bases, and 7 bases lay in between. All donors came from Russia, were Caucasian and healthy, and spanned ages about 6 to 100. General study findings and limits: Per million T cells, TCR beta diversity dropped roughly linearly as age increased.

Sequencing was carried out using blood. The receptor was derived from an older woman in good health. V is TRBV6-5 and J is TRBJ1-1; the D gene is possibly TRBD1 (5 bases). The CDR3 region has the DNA TGTGCCAGCAGTTCGACAGTTGAAGCTTTCTTT. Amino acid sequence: CASSSTVEAFF.